A single sample is the source of the 17 T cell receptor beta chains below, sequenced in a study of a mutant IDH1 vaccine in newly diagnosed glioma. Sequencing was performed with immunoSEQ multiplex PCR; in TCRdb, only in-frame clones are kept and a portion is missing. The sample includes 41,000 or so clones, around 79% seen only once; the top ten take around 5.8%. No antigen has been assigned to these receptors. Time point of the sample: week 23, last vaccination. Doses of 300 ug of mutant IDH1 20-mer peptide were given with topical imiquimod. Sequencing used PBMCs, obtained from a glioma patient whose treatment included an IDH1 peptide vaccine. The source is a woman in her thirties or forties with glioma. Some clones in this sample may be carry-over from other donors' samples.

The chain couples TRBV9 to TRBJ1-1, with 8 positions matching TRBD1. Trimming took 2 bases from V and 1 from J; bases not matched to a gene: 4. The V gene's germline CDR1 is SGDLS and CDR2 YYNGEE. The CDR3 extends over 15 amino acids. CDR3 loop: CASSVTGVSNTEAFF. In DNA, the CDR3 is TGTGCCAGCAGCGTGACAGGGGTGTCGAACACTGAAGCTTTCTTT.

Here the CDR3 reads CASSRSQRGDEQYF. In nucleotides, the CDR3 is TGTGCCAGCTCTAGGTCCCAACGAGGGGACGAGCAGTACTTC. The rearrangement uses TRBV6-5 and TRBJ2-7, with D tentatively TRBD1 or TRBD2 (5 bases each). The CDR3 is made up of 14 amino acids. Trimming stripped 8 bases from V and 5 bases from J, with 19 bases between. Germline V gives CDR1 MNHEY, CDR2 SVGAGI.

The CDR3 protein is CDQKQESGNTIYF. Written as DNA, the CDR3 is TGTGACCAAAAACAGGAGTCTGGAAACACCATATATTTT. The genes are TRBV6-4 and TRBJ1-3; D might be TRBD1 (5 bases). Germline V gene lookup returns CDR1 MRHNA and CDR2 SNTAGT. The CDR3 spans 13 residues.

Only a few counts were recorded for this clone. V usage is TRBV5-4 and J usage is TRBJ1-2; TRBD1 matches 7 bases. The CDR3 length is 15 residues. V gave up 0 bases and J gave up 2 bases; unmatched junction bases: 4. Germline assignment: CDR1 SGHNT and CDR2 YYREEE (reference sequence). DNA for the CDR3: TGTGCCAGCAGCTTGGATAGGGGGCGAAACTATGGCTACACCTTC. Protein sequence: CASSLDRGRNYGYTF.

The V gene is TRBV5-4, the J gene TRBJ2-7, with 11 bases matching TRBD1. This CDR3 is built from 16 residues. V shed 3 bases and J 6 bases; nucleotides not matched to a gene: 11. The germline V gene has CDR1 SGHNT and CDR2 YYREEE (reference sequence). In DNA, the CDR3 is TGTGCCAGCAGCTCTACTGGACAGGGGGCGCGGGTCGAGCAGTACTTC. It specifies CASSSTGQGARVEQYF.

The genes are TRBV5-6 and TRBJ1-2; D remains unclear. Germline V gene sequence: CDR1 SGHDT, CDR2 YYEEEE. V was clipped by 0 bases and J by 0 bases, with 12 bases between them. This CDR3 contains 16 residues. CDR3 nucleotides: TGTGCCAGCAGCTTGGGGTCCGTTACTGCTAACTATGGCTACACCTTC. Amino acid sequence: CASSLGSVTANYGYTF.

V is TRBV10-3 and J is TRBJ1-3, with D tentatively TRBD1 (6 bases). The CDR3 has 12 residues. From germline, CDR1 is ENHRY and CDR2 SYGVKD. Trimming shortened V by 8 bases and J by 10 bases, and 15 bases separated the two germline ends. The CDR3: CAIRGAGATIYF. Written as DNA, the CDR3 is TGTGCCATCCGGGGTGCAGGGGCGACCATATATTTT.

The chain joins TRBV7-8 to TRBJ2-3; D unresolved. This CDR3 spans 14 amino acids. V lost 5 bases, J lost 2 bases, and 11 bases lay in between. The germline V gene has CDR1 SGHVS and CDR2 FQNEAQ. CDR3 protein: CASSHRRLTDTQYF. The CDR3, as DNA: TGTGCCAGCAGCCACCGCCGGCTCACAGATACGCAGTATTTT.

This clone appeared once. This likely traces to a read error, being one base from a far larger clone. The J gene is TRBJ2-7, the V gene TRBV11-2; D may match TRBD1 or TRBD2 (5 bases each). V lost 1 base and J lost 2, with 6 bases in between. The CDR3 consists of 13 residues. The germline V gene has CDR1 SGHAT and CDR2 FQNNGV. This chain's CDR3 is CASSLGGTYEQYF. CDR3 DNA: TGTGCCAGCAGCTTAGGGGGGACCTACGAGCAGTACTTC.

This clone was seen a single time. The genes are TRBV7-9 and TRBJ2-7; D possibly matches TRBD1 or TRBD2 (5 bases each). Germline assignment: CDR1 SEHNR and CDR2 FQNEAQ (reference sequence). The CDR3 extends over 17 amino acids. V lost 3 bases, J lost 4 bases, and 22 bases lay in between. CDR3 in amino acids: CASSFPLGTAPAYEQYF. The CDR3, as DNA: TGTGCCAGCAGCTTTCCTCTAGGGACGGCGCCCGCGTACGAGCAGTACTTC.

The rearrangement joins TRBV11-3 to TRBJ2-1; the D is unclear. This CDR3 has 13 amino acids. Trimming took off 2 bases at V and 8 bases at J, with 10 bases between the two ends. Per the germline V gene, CDR1 is SGHNT and CDR2 is YENEEA. CDR3 sequence: CASSLPFGDEQFF. CDR3 coding DNA: TGTGCCAGCAGCTTACCGTTTGGGGATGAGCAGTTCTTC.

The V call is TRBV6-1, the J call TRBJ1-5; no clear D. There are 15 residues in the CDR3. V lost 5 bases to trimming and J lost 4 bases, with 15 bases between them. Germline loops: CDR1 MNHNS, CDR2 SASEGT. DNA of the CDR3: TGTGCCAGCAGTTTAGACTTTTCGGGTAATCAGCCCCAGCATTTT. Protein product: CASSLDFSGNQPQHF.

This chain connects TRBV19 to TRBJ2-3, with D unresolved. From germline, CDR1 is LNHDA and CDR2 SQIVND (reference sequence). The CDR3 runs 14 residues. V was cut by 2 bases and J by 6 bases, with 12 bases left in between. The chain's CDR3 is CASSIRQPSDTQYF. The DNA for the CDR3 is TGTGCCAGTAGTATACGGCAGCCTTCGGATACGCAGTATTTT.

V gene TRBV9 combines with J gene TRBJ1-2, with a tentative D call TRBD1 (5 bases). The CDR3 consists of 13 residues. Germline V CDR1 and CDR2: SGDLS, YYNGEE. Trimming stripped 0 bases from V and 4 bases from J, with 7 bases between. CDR3 nucleotides: TGTGCCAGCAGCGTAGGAGGGGCCTATGGCTACACCTTC. As protein: CASSVGGAYGYTF.

This chain uses TRBV6-5 with TRBJ2-1; D is perhaps TRBD1 (5 bases). The CDR3 length is 14 residues. The germline gives CDR1 MNHEY, CDR2 SVGAGI. The V end lost 0 bases, the J end lost 6 bases, and 9 bases lay between the germline ends. The CDR3 DNA follows: TGTGCCAGCAGTTACTCGAGACAGTCCAATGAGCAGTTCTTC. The encoded protein is CASSYSRQSNEQFF.

The rearrangement uses TRBV7-9 and TRBJ1-1, with D possibly being TRBD1 (5 bases). The germline V and J ends were trimmed by 2 bases and 0 bases, with 10 bases remaining between them. The CDR3 is made up of 15 amino acids. In germline, CDR1 is SEHNR, CDR2 FQNEAQ (reference sequence). The CDR3 loop reads CASSLSGGVNTEAFF. Written as DNA, the CDR3 is TGTGCCAGCAGCTTATCGGGGGGGGTGAACACTGAAGCTTTCTTT. Using reference TRBV7-9 and TRBJ1-1 for the parts outside the CDR3, the full variable domain is DTGVSQNPRHKITKRGQNVTFRCDPISEHNRLYWYRQTLGQGPEFLTYFQNEAQLEKSRLLSDRFSAERPKGSFSTLEIQRTEQGDSAMYLCASSLSGGVNTEAFFGQGTRLTVV.

V gene TRBV19 combines with J gene TRBJ1-6; tentatively, D is TRBD1 (6 bases). The CDR3 is 14 residues long. V lost 4 bases and J 8 bases, leaving 12 bases between the germline ends. CDR1 LNHDA and CDR2 SQIVND come from the germline V gene (reference sequence). CDR3 amino acids: CASSTTGPDSPLHF. CDR3 sequence (DNA): TGTGCCAGTAGTACTACAGGGCCCGATTCACCCCTCCACTTT.